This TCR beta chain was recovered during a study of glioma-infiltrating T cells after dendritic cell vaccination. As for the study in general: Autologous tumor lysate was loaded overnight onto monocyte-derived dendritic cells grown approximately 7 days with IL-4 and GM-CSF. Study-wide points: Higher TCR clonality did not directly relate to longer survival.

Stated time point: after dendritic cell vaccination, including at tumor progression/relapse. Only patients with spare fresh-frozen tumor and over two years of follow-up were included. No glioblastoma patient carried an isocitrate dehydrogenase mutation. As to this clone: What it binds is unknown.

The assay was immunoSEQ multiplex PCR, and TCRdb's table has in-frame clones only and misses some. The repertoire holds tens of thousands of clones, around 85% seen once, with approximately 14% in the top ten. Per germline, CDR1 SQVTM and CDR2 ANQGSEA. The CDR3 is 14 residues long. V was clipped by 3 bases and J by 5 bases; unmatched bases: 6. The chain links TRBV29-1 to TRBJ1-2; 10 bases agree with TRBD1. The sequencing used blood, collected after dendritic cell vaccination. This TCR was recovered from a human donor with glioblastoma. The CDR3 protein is CSVDGTGAGYGYTF. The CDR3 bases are TGCAGCGTTGATGGGACAGGGGCGGGTTATGGCTACACCTTC.